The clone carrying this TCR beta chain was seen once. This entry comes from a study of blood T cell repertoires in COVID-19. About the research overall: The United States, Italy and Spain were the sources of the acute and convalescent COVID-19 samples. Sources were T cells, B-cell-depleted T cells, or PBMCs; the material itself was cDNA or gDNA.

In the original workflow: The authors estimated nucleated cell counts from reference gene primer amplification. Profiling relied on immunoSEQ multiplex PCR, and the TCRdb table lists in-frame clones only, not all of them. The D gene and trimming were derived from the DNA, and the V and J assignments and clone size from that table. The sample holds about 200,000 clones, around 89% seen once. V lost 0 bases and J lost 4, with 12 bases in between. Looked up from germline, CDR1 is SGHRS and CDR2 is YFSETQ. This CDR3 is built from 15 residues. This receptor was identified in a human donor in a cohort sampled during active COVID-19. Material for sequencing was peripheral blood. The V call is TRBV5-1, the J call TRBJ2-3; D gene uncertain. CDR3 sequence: CASSLGLPGPDTQYF. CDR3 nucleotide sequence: TGCGCCAGCAGCTTGGGTCTCCCGGGTCCAGATACGCAGTATTTT.